This is a list of T cell receptor beta chains from one sample in a study of T cell responses to AZD1222 COVID-19 vaccine. Assay: immunoSEQ multiplex PCR; the TCRdb copy retains only in-frame clones and omits some. The repertoire has around 180,000 clones, 90% of them found once; the top ten carry 2.5% to 3.5%. Sequenced here: peripheral blood, sampled on day 0 of AZD1222 vaccination. The receptors shown here come from an adult in good health. Each CDR3 is given with its conserved first and last residue. The order of the fields is clone size, J gene, V gene, D gene, CDR3 protein, CDR3 DNA. A D gene is named only where the DNA matches it firmly. Size values are once, few and many counts, or a class for expanded clones, and some rows have none.

>NA|TRBJ1-1|TRBV15|NA
CATSRDPQNTEAFF
TGTGCCACCAGCAGAGATCCACAAAACACTGAAGCTTTCTTT
>NA|TRBJ2-7|TRBV7-6|TRBD1
CASSFQDRGGYEQYF
TGTGCCAGCAGCTTCCAGGACAGGGGAGGGTACGAGCAGTACTTC
>NA|TRBJ1-1|TRBV10-3|TRBD1
CAISPQGGASTEAFF
TGTGCCATCAGTCCACAGGGGGGGGCGAGCACTGAAGCTTTCTTT
>NA|TRBJ2-2|TRBV7-9|NA
CASSLRELFF
TGTGCCAGCAGCTTAAGGGAGCTGTTTTTT
>NA|TRBJ1-2|TRBV15|NA
CATSRDQGGYTF
TGTGCCACCAGCAGAGATCAAGGGGGCTACACCTTC
>NA|TRBJ1-3|TRBV9|TRBD1
CASSPFAGQAGNTIYF
TGTGCCAGCAGCCCTTTTGCCGGACAGGCTGGAAACACCATATATTTT
>NA|TRBJ1-1|TRBV25-1|NA
CASVGTVGAFF
TGTGCCAGCGTTGGCACTGTTGGAGCTTTCTTT
>NA|TRBJ2-2|TRBV3-1/TRBV3-2|NA
CASSGGANTGELFF
TGTGCCAGCAGCGGGGGCGCGAACACCGGGGAGCTGTTTTTT
>NA|TRBJ2-5|TRBV6-2/TRBV6-3|NA
CASSYTSREGGPKETQYF
TGTGCCAGCAGTTACACTAGCAGGGAGGGGGGGCCGAAGGAGACCCAGTACTTC
>NA|TRBJ1-6|TRBV11-2|NA
CASSYQGAYNSPLHF
TGTGCCAGCAGCTACCAGGGCGCCTATAATTCACCCCTCCACTTT
>NA|TRBJ1-2|TRBV19|NA
CASSAHGYTF
TGTGCCAGTAGTGCCCATGGCTACACCTTC
>once|TRBJ2-3|TRBV6-6|NA
CASSPGGSSTDTQYF
TGTGCCAGCAGCCCCGGGGGTTCTAGCACAGATACGCAGTATTTT
>NA|TRBJ2-7|TRBV7-9|TRBD1
CASSSGTGDYEQYF
TGTGCCAGCAGCTCCGGGACAGGGGACTACGAGCAGTACTTC
>once|TRBJ2-2|TRBV5-1|TRBD1
CASRRTGNTGELFF
TGCGCCAGCAGACGGACAGGGAACACCGGGGAGCTGTTTTTT
>NA|TRBJ1-1|TRBV3-1/TRBV3-2|TRBD1
CASSQEGTENTEAFF
TGTGCCAGCAGCCAAGAGGGGACAGAAAACACTGAAGCTTTCTTT
>NA|TRBJ1-3|TRBV19|NA
CASSRGGNSGNTIYF
TGTGCCAGTAGCCGTGGAGGGAACTCTGGAAACACCATATATTTT
>NA|TRBJ1-4|TRBV11-2|TRBD1
CASSLTRQGASNEKLFF
TGTGCCAGCAGCTTAACCCGACAGGGGGCGTCTAATGAAAAACTGTTTTTT
>few|TRBJ2-1|TRBV2|NA
CASSQLVEQFF
TGTGCCAGCAGTCAACTAGTTGAGCAGTTCTTC
>once|TRBJ2-5|TRBV4-3|NA
CASSQGFSMRETQYF
TGCGCCAGCAGCCAAGGTTTCTCGATGAGGGAGACCCAGTACTTC
>NA|TRBJ2-5|TRBV7-2|NA
CASSSRTGETQYF
TGTGCCAGCAGCTCAAGGACCGGGGAGACCCAGTACTTC
>NA|TRBJ2-7|TRBV11-3|NA
CASSINRDHEQYF
TGTGCCAGCAGCATAAACAGGGACCACGAGCAGTACTTC
>few|TRBJ2-5|TRBV5-1|TRBD1
CASSSGQGGGETQYF
TGCGCCAGCAGCTCCGGACAGGGCGGTGGGGAGACCCAGTACTTC
>NA|TRBJ1-2|TRBV19|TRBD1
CASSIPALRTGGNYGYTF
TGTGCCAGTAGTATCCCAGCCCTTAGGACAGGGGGAAACTATGGCTACACCTTC
>NA|TRBJ1-2|TRBV6-5|NA
CASSYSAEYGYTF
TGTGCCAGCAGTTACTCGGCTGAGTATGGCTACACCTTC
>NA|TRBJ1-5|TRBV10-3|TRBD1
CAISEAGGGGNQPQHF
TGTGCCATCAGTGAGGCCGGAGGGGGCGGCAATCAGCCCCAGCATTTT
>NA|TRBJ1-5|TRBV30|TRBD1
CAWSVGQSPGPHDQPQHF
TGTGCCTGGAGTGTGGGACAGTCCCCAGGGCCACACGATCAGCCCCAGCATTTT
>NA|TRBJ2-5|TRBV7-3|TRBD2
CASTAAGGRGETQYF
TGTGCCAGCACCGCTGCGGGGGGCCGGGGAGAGACCCAGTACTTC
>once|TRBJ1-1|TRBV2|NA
CASSEEGRAFF
TGTGCCAGCAGTGAGGAGGGGAGAGCTTTCTTT
>NA|TRBJ2-6|TRBV11-3|NA
CASSLAGANVLTF
TGTGCCAGCAGCTTAGCCGGGGCCAACGTCCTGACTTTC
>NA|TRBJ2-1|TRBV5-6|TRBD2
CASSAHRSGTRRFDEQFF
TGTGCCAGCAGCGCGCATAGATCCGGGACTAGAAGGTTCGATGAGCAGTTCTTC
>NA|TRBJ1-1|TRBV3-1/TRBV3-2|NA
CASSQGGMTTEAFF
TGTGCCAGCAGCCAAGGCGGGATGACCACTGAAGCTTTCTTT
>NA|TRBJ2-5|TRBV4-3|NA
CASSQDLGLGISTGETQYF
TGCGCCAGCAGCCAAGATTTAGGACTCGGAATCTCAACAGGGGAGACCCAGTACTTC
>NA|TRBJ2-3|TRBV5-1|NA
CASSFGPGSDTQYF
TGCGCCAGCAGCTTCGGCCCTGGTTCAGATACGCAGTATTTT
>once|TRBJ2-7|TRBV14|NA
CASSQGFRGPSYEQYF
TGTGCCAGCAGCCAAGGATTCAGGGGTCCTTCCTACGAGCAGTACTTC
>once|TRBJ1-4|TRBV7-7|NA
CASSSNVGEKLFF
TGTGCCAGCAGCTCAAACGTGGGTGAAAAACTGTTTTTT
>few|TRBJ2-2|TRBV5-1|NA
CASTTEGASGELFF
TGCGCCAGCACTACGGAGGGGGCGAGCGGGGAGCTGTTTTTT
>NA|TRBJ2-7|TRBV7-6|NA
CASSLVAYEQYF
TGTGCCAGCAGCTTAGTGGCATACGAGCAGTACTTC
>NA|TRBJ2-7|TRBV29-1|NA
CSVESDREQYF
TGCAGCGTTGAGTCAGATCGCGAGCAGTACTTC
>NA|TRBJ2-4|TRBV27|NA
CASSFEGGAAKNIQYF
TGTGCCAGCAGTTTCGAGGGGGGGGCGGCCAAAAACATTCAGTACTTC
>NA|TRBJ2-7|TRBV5-1|NA
CASSLGVGSYEQYF
TGCGCCAGCAGCTTGGGAGTGGGTTCCTACGAGCAGTACTTC
>NA|TRBJ1-4|TRBV5-1|TRBD1
CASSSGTGVSNEKLFF
TGCGCCAGCAGCTCCGGGACAGGGGTGTCGAATGAAAAACTGTTTTTT
>once|TRBJ2-7|TRBV5-4|NA
CASSLGGPVYEQYF
TGTGCCAGCAGCTTGGGAGGGCCCGTCTACGAGCAGTACTTC
>NA|TRBJ1-5|TRBV6-2/TRBV6-3|NA
CASSSRPSNQPQHF
TGTGCCAGCAGTTCACGACCTAGCAATCAGCCCCAGCATTTT
>NA|TRBJ2-7|TRBV2|NA
CASSLTGYEQYF
TGTGCCAGCAGCCTGACGGGGTACGAGCAGTACTTC
>NA|TRBJ1-1|TRBV19|NA
CASSRANTEAFF
TGTGCCAGTAGTAGGGCGAACACTGAAGCTTTCTTT
>NA|TRBJ2-2|TRBV6-5|TRBD2
CASRGLAGTGELFF
TGTGCCAGCCGCGGACTAGCGGGAACCGGGGAGCTGTTTTTT
>NA|TRBJ2-3|TRBV7-2|TRBD2
CASRRGGGRSDTQYF
TGTGCCAGCAGAAGGGGCGGGGGGCGGTCAGATACGCAGTATTTT
>NA|TRBJ1-5|TRBV6-5|NA
CASSYAEANQPQHF
TGTGCCAGCAGTTACGCAGAGGCCAATCAGCCCCAGCATTTT
>NA|TRBJ2-1|TRBV6-2/TRBV6-3|NA
CASSYSEKQGGNEQFF
TGTGCCAGCAGTTACTCGGAAAAACAGGGGGGGAATGAGCAGTTCTTC
>NA|TRBJ2-2|TRBV19|NA
CASRSGGGGARAGELFF
TGTGCCAGTAGGTCTGGGGGAGGGGGCGCCAGGGCCGGGGAGCTGTTTTTT
>once|TRBJ2-5|TRBV3-1/TRBV3-2|NA
CASSQHPQGETQYF
TGTGCCAGCAGCCAACACCCCCAGGGGGAGACCCAGTACTTC
>NA|TRBJ2-7|TRBV11-2|NA
CASSLAAAPYEQYF
TGTGCCAGCAGCTTAGCGGCGGCGCCTTACGAGCAGTACTTC
>NA|TRBJ2-5|TRBV24-1|NA
CAAASVGTIQETQYF
TGTGCCGCGGCCTCAGTGGGCACCATCCAAGAGACCCAGTACTTC
>NA|TRBJ1-1|TRBV9|TRBD1
CASGRAGGETEAFF
TGTGCCAGCGGCCGAGCAGGGGGCGAAACTGAAGCTTTCTTT
>NA|TRBJ1-4|TRBV3-1/TRBV3-2|NA
CASSQDRRTNEKLFF
TGTGCCAGCAGCCAAGATCGGAGGACTAATGAAAAACTGTTTTTT
>NA|TRBJ2-7|TRBV27|TRBD1
CASSTRDRSYEQYF
TGTGCCAGCAGTACCCGGGACAGGAGCTACGAGCAGTACTTC
>NA|TRBJ1-3|TRBV29-1|NA
CSVRLDTTSGNTIYF
TGCAGCGTAAGATTAGACACGACCTCTGGAAACACCATATATTTT
>NA|TRBJ2-1|TRBV7-9|TRBD1
CASSPRQGDNEQFF
TGTGCCAGCAGCCCCCGACAGGGGGACAATGAGCAGTTCTTC
>NA|TRBJ1-1|TRBV7-3|TRBD1
CASSLDRDPNTEAFF
TGTGCCAGCAGCTTGGACAGGGACCCGAACACTGAAGCTTTCTTT
>NA|TRBJ2-3|TRBV20-1|NA
CSASRIQGGSTDTQYF
TGCAGTGCTAGTAGGATACAGGGAGGATCCACAGATACGCAGTATTTT